The clone carrying this TCR beta chain showed up just a few times. The target antigen is unknown. This sample is part of a study of response to subunit inactivated influenza vaccine. General study findings and limits: Authors suggested each seasonal flu vaccination may recruit only limited numbers of new T cells.

TCRdb independently ran MiXCR on the RT-PCR reads; one entry per CDR3 protein. The table has approximately 500,000 distinct CDR3 sequences, 14% seen once. Trimming took off 4 bases at V and 4 bases at J, with 6 bases between the two ends. Germline-derived CDR1 and CDR2 are SGHDT and YYEEEE. The CDR3 is made up of 12 amino acids. The receptor was isolated from a middle-aged man who received an inactivated influenza vaccine. This specimen consisted of PBMCs from blood, obtained about 12 days after vaccination. The chain carries TRBV5-6 and TRBJ2-1; D gene uncertain. The CDR3 protein is CASSAYYNEQFF. DNA for the CDR3: TGTGCCAGCAGCGCTTATTACAATGAGCAGTTCTTC. The full variable domain, rest sourced from reference TRBV5-6 and TRBJ2-1, is DAGVTQSPTHLIKTRGQQVTLRCSPKSGHDTVSWYQQALGQGPQFIFQYYEEEERQRGNFPDRFSGHQFPNYSSELNVNALLLGDSALYLCASSAYYNEQFFGPGTRLTVL.